This TCR beta chain was recovered during a study of T cells in Graves' hyperthyroidism and ophthalmopathy. The CDR3 consists of 15 residues. Germline-derived CDR1 and CDR2 are MDHEN and SYDVKM. J lost 5 bases, V lost 6 bases, and 11 bases had no gene match. Uncontrolled infection, other autoimmune disease, pregnancy or lactation led to exclusion. Extraction of PBMCs used 9 to 10 ml of fresh peripheral blood. TCR beta CDR3 regions were amplified from RNA transcripts. The study used the HTBI primer set for a first-round RT-PCR of the TCR CDR3. Each CDR3 protein gets one entry after TCRdb re-called the multiplex PCR reads with MiXCR. The table records 450,000 to 600,000 distinct CDR3 sequences, about 15% of them present only once.

Sequenced material: blood. This receptor was obtained from a middle-aged woman with Graves' hyperthyroidism. The chain has TRBV28 and TRBJ1-2; 8 bases match TRBD1. The CDR3 reads CASSPVDREFYGYTF. The CDR3 coding sequence is TGTGCCAGCAGCCCGGTGGACAGGGAATTTTATGGCTACACCTTC.